A selection of T cell receptor beta chains follows, all from one sample in a study of cytomegalovirus exposure and HLA in healthy donors. Method: immunoSEQ multiplex PCR; TCRdb's copy keeps in-frame clones and lacks some. Its table lists about 50,000 clones. The sample taken for sequencing was PBMCs. The receptor set was obtained from a woman aged 55-70 years in good health and CMV-seropositive. CDR3s leave out the opening cysteine and the closing phenylalanine or tryptophan.

V: TRBV4-3
CDR3: ASSQWSLGAYEQY

V: TRBV18
CDR3: ASSPGDRQDTEAF

V: TRBV28
CDR3: ASTSGPAGVSSYEQY

V: TRBV5-1
CDR3: AKPQGADTEAF

V: TRBV15
CDR3: ATSRGGTSGYNEQF

V: TRBV6-1
CDR3: ASTREWEAF

V: TRBV28
CDR3: ASSPYPLQKSSNTEAF

V: TRBV10-1
CDR3: ASSPLKGTGGAGGELF

V: TRBV5-1
CDR3: ASSLGGWTEAF

V: TRBV19
CDR3: ATSSGFYEQY

V: TRBV4-3
CDR3: ASSRSPSGGNTGELF

V: TRBV7-9
CDR3: ASSRTGAGGNQPQH

V: TRBV5-1
CDR3: ASSLPGSYNEQF

V: TRBV6-5
CDR3: ASTQRGNTEAF

V: TRBV19
CDR3: ASSRFVGSAYPSTDTQY

V: TRBV10-1
CDR3: ARGEFSNEQF

V: TRBV7-2
CDR3: ASSRGLATGELF

V: TRBV11-3
CDR3: ASSAGASGEYTQY

V: TRBV6-5
CDR3: ASSSGRGYT

V: TRBV7-9
CDR3: ASSLAAGRRGWEKLF

V: TRBV2
CDR3: ASRNVPGGASPLH

V: TRBV28
CDR3: ASSLWSGTSVYEQY

V: TRBV7-9
CDR3: ASSPTWTSDYNEQF

V: TRBV11-2
CDR3: ASSPGTAGNTIY

V: TRBV5-1
CDR3: ASSLEAGNTIY

V: TRBV4-2
CDR3: ASSQERWLNPGANYGYT

V: TRBV10-1
CDR3: ASSESPSGGSKQY

V: TRBV7-7
CDR3: ASRDPNTGELF